The 18 T cell receptor beta chains given below trace back to one sample, sequenced in a study of T cell responses to AZD1222 COVID-19 vaccine. Profiling relied on immunoSEQ multiplex PCR, and the TCRdb table lists in-frame clones only, not all of them. Here the sample spans 95,000 to 130,000 clones, roughly nine tenths being singletons. Sequencing used peripheral blood, obtained 28 days after the second AZD1222 dose. Source of these receptors: an adult who received the AZD1222 COVID-19 vaccine.

The chain carries TRBV6-5 and TRBJ2-7, with TRBD2 matching 7 bases. The CDR3 sequence is 15 residues long. Germline lookup yields CDR1 MNHEY and CDR2 SVGAGI. V shed 8 bases and J 7 bases; nucleotides not matched to a gene: 17. The CDR3 loop reads CASPDIRGSVREQYF. The CDR3 bases are TGTGCCAGCCCCGATATTCGCGGGAGTGTGAGGGAGCAGTACTTC.

CDR3 sequence: CASSRTGTGLHETQYF. The CDR3 nucleotides read TGTGCCAGCAGCAGGACCGGGACAGGGTTACACGAGACCCAGTACTTC. This chain uses TRBV5-4 with TRBJ2-5, with TRBD1 matching 9 bases. Trimming took 4 bases from V and 5 from J; bases not matched to a gene: 12. CDR1 is SGHNT and CDR2 is YYREEE in the germline V gene (reference sequence). The CDR3 is 16 amino acids.

V and J are TRBV6-6 and TRBJ1-6, with 12 bases fitting TRBD1. The CDR3 runs 16 residues. The V and J ends lost 0 bases and 10 bases, in that order; junction bases with no gene match: 4. The germline V gene encodes CDR1 MNHNY and CDR2 SVGAGI (reference sequence). In nucleotides, the CDR3 is TGTGCCAGCAGTTACTCCGGGACAGGGGGCGCGTCACCCCTCCACTTT. As protein: CASSYSGTGGASPLHF.

V usage is TRBV28 and J usage is TRBJ1-4; possibly TRBD1 for D (5 bases). The CDR3 covers 15 residues. Germline CDR1 and CDR2: MDHEN and SYDVKM. The V gene lost 8 bases and the J gene lost 5 bases, with 18 bases spanning the gap. The CDR3 DNA sequence: TGTGCCAGCGCCAACGGGGGGGTATGGAATGAAAAACTGTTTTTT. Its translation: CASANGGVWNEKLFF.

The rearrangement links TRBV28 to TRBJ1-3; D gene unclear. Deletions cut 5 bases from V and 0 bases from J, with 11 bases between. The CDR3 has 15 residues. Germline V gives CDR1 MDHEN, CDR2 SYDVKM. The CDR3 nucleotides read TGTGCCAGCAGTCCACGACGCGGCTCTGGAAACACCATATATTTT. Translating gives CASSPRRGSGNTIYF.

V usage is TRBV4-2 and J usage is TRBJ1-1; D gene unclear. This CDR3 is built from 14 residues. Germline assignment: CDR1 LGHNA and CDR2 YNFKEQ. Trimming took 4 bases from V and 0 from J, leaving 9 bases between them. This CDR3 is CASSPPGVNTEAFF. CDR3 in DNA: TGTGCCAGCAGCCCCCCCGGGGTGAACACTGAAGCTTTCTTT.

CDR3 in DNA: TGTGCCAGCAGTCGCGTGTATATGCAGTACTTC. Its translation is CASSRVYMQYF. The rearrangement uses TRBV2 and TRBJ2-7; D is ambiguous. The germline V and J ends were trimmed by 5 bases and 9 bases, with 11 bases remaining between them. Germline V gives CDR1 SNHLY, CDR2 FYNNEI. The CDR3 runs 11 residues.

This clone is a singleton in its sample. V gene TRBV7-2 combines with J gene TRBJ2-5; 9 bases fit TRBD1. CDR3 length: 15 residues. J gave up 2 bases and V 5 bases, and 6 bases lay outside the gene matches. Germline CDR1 reads SGHTA; CDR2 reads FQGNSA. CDR3 residues: CASSTNRGRQETQYF. The CDR3, as DNA: TGTGCCAGCAGCACAAACAGGGGGCGTCAAGAGACCCAGTACTTC.

The chain has TRBV28 and TRBJ1-4; possibly TRBD1 for D (5 bases). The germline V and J ends were trimmed by 5 bases and 8 bases, with 18 bases remaining between them. From germline, CDR1 is MDHEN and CDR2 SYDVKM. The CDR3 loop spans 15 amino acids. In DNA, the CDR3 is TGTGCCAGCAGTCCAGAGGGGCTCCGGAGGGAAAAACTGTTTTTT. It is translated as CASSPEGLRREKLFF.

The chain couples TRBV6-5 to TRBJ1-4; 7 positions agree with TRBD1. This CDR3 is 14 amino acids long. Germline trimming cut 6 bases from V and 4 bases from J; bases unmatched to any gene: 5. Germline lookup yields CDR1 MNHEY and CDR2 SVGAGI. CDR3 region: CASRPDRDNEKLFF. The CDR3 nucleotides read TGTGCCAGCAGACCAGACAGGGATAATGAAAAACTGTTTTTT.

The genes are TRBV6-6 and TRBJ1-3; D unresolved. Deletions cut 4 bases from V and 0 bases from J, with 10 bases between. CDR1 and CDR2 (germline): MNHNY, SVGAGI (reference sequence). The CDR3 is 15 residues long. CDR3 coding DNA: TGTGCCAGCAGTTTCCCCTTGAGCTCTGGAAACACCATATATTTT. Translation: CASSFPLSSGNTIYF.

The V call is TRBV5-1, the J call TRBJ1-1; D is possibly TRBD1 (5 bases). The CDR3 sequence is 15 residues long. CDR1 is SGHRS, CDR2 YFSETQ, per germline. Trimming stripped 1 base from V and 1 base from J, with 11 bases between. CDR3 residues: CASSLLGVSNTEAFF. DNA for the CDR3: TGCGCCAGCAGCTTGTTGGGGGTCTCGAACACTGAAGCTTTCTTT.

This sequence joins TRBV30 and TRBJ1-3; D gene uncertain. With 1 base removed from V and 4 bases from J, the gap between germline ends came to 5 bases. The CDR3 has 12 amino acids. Germline CDR1 reads GTSNPN; CDR2 reads SVGIG (reference sequence). This CDR3 is CAWSDRGNTIYF. CDR3 DNA sequence: TGTGCCTGGAGTGATAGGGGAAACACCATATATTTT.

The chain joins TRBV20-1 to TRBJ1-1, with D possibly being TRBD1 (6 bases). The CDR3 length is 11 residues. CDR1 and CDR2 from the germline V gene are DFQATT and SNEGSKA (reference sequence). The CDR3 reads CRRGGNTEAFF. CDR3 in DNA: TGCAGGAGGGGGGGGAACACTGAAGCTTTCTTT.

J is TRBJ1-1 and V is TRBV4-2; D remains unclear. V was cut by 0 bases and J by 7 bases, with 15 bases left in between. This CDR3 has 15 amino acids. CDR1 and CDR2 from the germline V gene are LGHNA and YNFKEQ. The CDR3 DNA is TGTGCCAGCAGCCAAGAGACATATTACTCGGGTGAAGCTTTCTTT. It is translated as CASSQETYYSGEAFF.

The CDR3 here is CASSLRRDLINEKLFF. Written as DNA, the CDR3 is TGTGCCAGCAGCTTACGCAGGGACCTCATTAATGAAAAACTGTTTTTT. The chain carries TRBV11-2 and TRBJ1-4; tentative D call: TRBD1 (5 bases). The ends were cut back, 2 bases at V and 4 bases at J, with 14 bases in the middle. The CDR3 runs 16 residues. The germline gives CDR1 SGHAT, CDR2 FQNNGV.

The rearrangement joins TRBV5-1 to TRBJ1-5, with TRBD1 identical over 8 bases. The CDR3 loop spans 16 amino acids. Trimming removed 0 bases from V and 0 bases from J; junction bases left unmatched: 2. CDR1 is SGHRS and CDR2 is YFSETQ in the germline V gene. The CDR3 DNA sequence: TGCGCCAGCAGCTTGGGAACAGGGGGTAGCAATCAGCCCCAGCATTTT. Translated: CASSLGTGGSNQPQHF.

This sequence joins TRBV28 and TRBJ1-3, with D possibly being TRBD1 (5 bases). From germline, CDR1 is MDHEN and CDR2 SYDVKM. CDR3 size: 16 residues. V lost 6 bases and J 0 bases, leaving 15 bases between the germline ends. The chain's CDR3 is CASSVGGRPSGNTIYF. In DNA form, the CDR3 reads TGTGCCAGCAGCGTCGGGGGGAGGCCCTCTGGAAACACCATATATTTT.